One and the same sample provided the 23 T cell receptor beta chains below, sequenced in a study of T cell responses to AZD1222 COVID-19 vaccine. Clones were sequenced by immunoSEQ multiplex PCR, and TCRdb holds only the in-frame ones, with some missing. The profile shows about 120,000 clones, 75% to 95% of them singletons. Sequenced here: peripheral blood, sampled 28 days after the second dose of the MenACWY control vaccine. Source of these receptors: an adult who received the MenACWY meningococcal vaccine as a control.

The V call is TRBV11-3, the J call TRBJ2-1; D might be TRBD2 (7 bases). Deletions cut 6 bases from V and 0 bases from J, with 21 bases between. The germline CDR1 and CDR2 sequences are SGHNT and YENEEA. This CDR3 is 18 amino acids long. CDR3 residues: CASRPARGGLDSYNEQFF. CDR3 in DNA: TGTGCCAGCAGACCCGCGCGCGGGGGCTTAGACTCCTACAATGAGCAGTTCTTC. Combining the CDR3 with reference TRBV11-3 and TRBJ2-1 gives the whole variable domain EAGVVQSPRYKIIEKKQPVAFWCNPISGHNTLYWYLQNLGQGPELLIRYENEEAVDDSQLPKDRFSAERLKGVDSTLKIQPAELGDSAVYLCASRPARGGLDSYNEQFFGPGTRLTVL.

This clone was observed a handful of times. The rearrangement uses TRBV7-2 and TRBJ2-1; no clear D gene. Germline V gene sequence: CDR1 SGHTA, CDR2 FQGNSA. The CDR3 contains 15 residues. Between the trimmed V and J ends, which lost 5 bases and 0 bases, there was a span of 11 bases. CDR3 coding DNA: TGTGCCAGCAGCGCCATAAAAAGCTCCTACAATGAGCAGTTCTTC. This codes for CASSAIKSSYNEQFF.

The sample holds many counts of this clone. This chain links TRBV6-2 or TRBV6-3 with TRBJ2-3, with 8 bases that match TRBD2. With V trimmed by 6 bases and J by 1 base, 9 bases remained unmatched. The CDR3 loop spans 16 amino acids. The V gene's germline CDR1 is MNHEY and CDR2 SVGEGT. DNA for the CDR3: TGTGCCAGCAGCCAAATGGGACTAGAAGGCACAGATACGCAGTATTTT. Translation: CASSQMGLEGTDTQYF.

CDR3 sequence reads: CASARDGLAGVNEQFF. CDR3 DNA: TGTGCTAGTGCCAGAGACGGACTAGCGGGAGTAAATGAGCAGTTCTTC. The genes are TRBV12-5 and TRBJ2-1; 13 nucleotides match TRBD2. The CDR3 is 16 residues long. Germline V gene lookup returns CDR1 LGHNT and CDR2 FRNRAP. V was pared by 7 bases and J by 7 bases, with 10 bases of the junction left unmatched.

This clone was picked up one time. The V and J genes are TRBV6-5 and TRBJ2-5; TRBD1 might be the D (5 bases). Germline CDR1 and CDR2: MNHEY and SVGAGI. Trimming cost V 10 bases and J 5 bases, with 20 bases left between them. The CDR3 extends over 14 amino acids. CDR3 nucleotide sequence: TGTGCCACCCTTAAAGCTGGGGCTCCGGAGACCCAGTACTTC. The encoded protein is CATLKAGAPETQYF.

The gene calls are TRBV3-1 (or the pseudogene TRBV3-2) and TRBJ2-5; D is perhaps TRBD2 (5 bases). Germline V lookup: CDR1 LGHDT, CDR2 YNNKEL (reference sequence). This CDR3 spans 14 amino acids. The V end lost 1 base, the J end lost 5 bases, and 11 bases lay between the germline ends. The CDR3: CASSQARGRETQYF. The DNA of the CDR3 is TGTGCCAGCAGCCAAGCACGCGGGCGTGAGACCCAGTACTTC.

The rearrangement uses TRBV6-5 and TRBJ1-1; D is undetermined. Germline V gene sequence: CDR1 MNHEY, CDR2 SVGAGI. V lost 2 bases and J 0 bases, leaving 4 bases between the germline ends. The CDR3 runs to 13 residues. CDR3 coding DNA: TGTGCCAGCAGTTACAGCCTGAACACTGAAGCTTTCTTT. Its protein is CASSYSLNTEAFF.

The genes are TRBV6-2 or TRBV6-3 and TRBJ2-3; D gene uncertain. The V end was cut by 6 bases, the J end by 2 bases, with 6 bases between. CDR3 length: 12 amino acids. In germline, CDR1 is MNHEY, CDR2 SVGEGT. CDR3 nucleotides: TGTGCCAGCAGCCTAGACACAGATACGCAGTATTTT. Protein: CASSLDTDTQYF.

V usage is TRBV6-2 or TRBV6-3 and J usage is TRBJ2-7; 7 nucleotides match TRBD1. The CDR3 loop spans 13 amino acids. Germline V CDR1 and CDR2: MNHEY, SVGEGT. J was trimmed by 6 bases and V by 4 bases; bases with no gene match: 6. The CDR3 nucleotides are TGTGCCAGCAGTTCCTACAGGGGTTCCGAGCAGTACGTC. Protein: CASSSYRGSEQYV.

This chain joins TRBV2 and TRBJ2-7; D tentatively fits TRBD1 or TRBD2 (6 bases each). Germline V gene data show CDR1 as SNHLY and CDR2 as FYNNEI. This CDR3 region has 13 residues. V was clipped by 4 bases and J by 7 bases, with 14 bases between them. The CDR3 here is CASSAGAGREQYV. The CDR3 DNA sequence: TGTGCCAGCAGTGCGGGGGCCGGACGGGAGCAGTACGTC.

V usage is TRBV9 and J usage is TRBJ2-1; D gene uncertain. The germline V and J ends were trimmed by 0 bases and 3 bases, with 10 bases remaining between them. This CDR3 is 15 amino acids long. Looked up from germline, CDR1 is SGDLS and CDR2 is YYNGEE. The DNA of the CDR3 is TGTGCCAGCAGCGTAGGGGGTCAGATCTACAATGAGCAGTTCTTC. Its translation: CASSVGGQIYNEQFF.

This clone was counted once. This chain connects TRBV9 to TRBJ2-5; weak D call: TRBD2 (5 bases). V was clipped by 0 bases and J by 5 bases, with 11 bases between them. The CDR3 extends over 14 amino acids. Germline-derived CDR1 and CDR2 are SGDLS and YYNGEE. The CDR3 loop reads CASSVAVSGETQYF. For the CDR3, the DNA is TGTGCCAGCAGCGTAGCTGTCTCGGGGGAGACCCAGTACTTC.

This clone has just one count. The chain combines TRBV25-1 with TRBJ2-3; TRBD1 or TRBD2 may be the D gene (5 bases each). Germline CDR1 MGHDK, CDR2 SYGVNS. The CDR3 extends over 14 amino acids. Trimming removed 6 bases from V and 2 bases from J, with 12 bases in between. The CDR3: CASRGPGITDTQYF. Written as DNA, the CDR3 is TGTGCCAGCAGGGGGCCGGGAATCACAGATACGCAGTATTTT.

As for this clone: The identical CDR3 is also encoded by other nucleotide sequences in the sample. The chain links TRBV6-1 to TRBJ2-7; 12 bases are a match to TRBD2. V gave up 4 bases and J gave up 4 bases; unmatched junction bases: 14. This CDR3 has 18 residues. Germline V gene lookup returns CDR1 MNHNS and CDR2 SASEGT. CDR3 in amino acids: CASSALRLAGAGPYEQYF. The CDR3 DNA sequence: TGTGCCAGCAGTGCCCTCAGACTAGCGGGGGCGGGTCCTTACGAGCAGTACTTC.

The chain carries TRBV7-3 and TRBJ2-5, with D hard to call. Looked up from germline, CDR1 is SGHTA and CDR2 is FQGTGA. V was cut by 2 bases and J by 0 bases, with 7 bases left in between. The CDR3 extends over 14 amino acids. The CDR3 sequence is CASSLSADQETQYF. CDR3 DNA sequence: TGTGCCAGCAGCTTATCAGCAGACCAAGAGACCCAGTACTTC.

CDR3 amino acids: CASSLGKNSGNTIYF. The CDR3 coding sequence is TGTGCCAGCAGCTTGGGGAAAAACTCTGGAAACACCATATATTTT. The genes are TRBV5-8 and TRBJ1-3; D remains ambiguous. The CDR3 sequence is 15 residues long. V lost 0 bases, J lost 0 bases, and 7 bases lay in between. Germline lookup yields CDR1 SGHTS and CDR2 YDEGEE.

CDR3 in amino acids: CASSLLGTSSYEQYF. In DNA form, the CDR3 reads TGTGCCAGCAGCTTACTCGGGACTAGCTCCTACGAGCAGTACTTC. The chain carries TRBV7-3 and TRBJ2-7, with 8 nucleotides matching TRBD2. The CDR3 runs 15 residues. Germline CDR1 and CDR2: SGHTA and FQGTGA. V lost 2 bases and J lost 0; bases outside the gene matches: 3.

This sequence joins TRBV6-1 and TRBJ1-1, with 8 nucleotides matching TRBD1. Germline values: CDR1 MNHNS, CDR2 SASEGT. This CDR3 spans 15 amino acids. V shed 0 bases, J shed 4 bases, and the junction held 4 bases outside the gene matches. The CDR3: CASSEADRVSTEAFF. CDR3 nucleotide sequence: TGTGCCAGCAGTGAAGCGGACAGGGTTAGCACTGAAGCTTTCTTT.

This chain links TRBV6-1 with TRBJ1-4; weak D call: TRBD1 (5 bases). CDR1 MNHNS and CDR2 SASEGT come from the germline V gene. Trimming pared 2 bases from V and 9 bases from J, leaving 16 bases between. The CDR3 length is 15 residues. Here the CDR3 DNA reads TGTGCCAGCAGTGAATACCTAGGGGAGGTCAAAAAACTGTTTTTT. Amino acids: CASSEYLGEVKKLFF.

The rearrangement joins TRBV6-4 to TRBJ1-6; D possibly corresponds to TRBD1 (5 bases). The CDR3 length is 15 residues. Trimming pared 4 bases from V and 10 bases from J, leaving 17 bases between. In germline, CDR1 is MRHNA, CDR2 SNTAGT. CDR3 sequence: CASSATGTAWSPLHF. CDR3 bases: TGTGCCAGCAGTGCTACCGGGACCGCATGGTCACCCCTCCACTTT.

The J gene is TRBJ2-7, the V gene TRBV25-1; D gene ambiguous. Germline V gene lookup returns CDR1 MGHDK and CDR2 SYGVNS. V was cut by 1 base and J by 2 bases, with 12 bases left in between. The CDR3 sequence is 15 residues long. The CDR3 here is CASSEFGLVPYEQYF. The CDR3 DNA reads TGTGCCAGCAGTGAATTCGGGCTAGTTCCCTACGAGCAGTACTTC.

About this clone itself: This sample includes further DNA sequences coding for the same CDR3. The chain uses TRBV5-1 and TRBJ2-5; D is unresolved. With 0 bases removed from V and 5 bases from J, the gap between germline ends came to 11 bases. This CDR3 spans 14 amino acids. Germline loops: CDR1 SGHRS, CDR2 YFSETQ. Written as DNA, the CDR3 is TGCGCCAGCAGCTTGGCAGGATTAGGGGAGACCCAGTACTTC. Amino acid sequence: CASSLAGLGETQYF.

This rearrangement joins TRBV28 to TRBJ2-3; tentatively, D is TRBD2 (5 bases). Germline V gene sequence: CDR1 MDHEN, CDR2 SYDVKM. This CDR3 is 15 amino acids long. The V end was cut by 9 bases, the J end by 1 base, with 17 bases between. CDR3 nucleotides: TGTGCCAGTACTTTCGGAGGAGCCCGCACAGATACGCAGTATTTT. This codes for CASTFGGARTDTQYF.